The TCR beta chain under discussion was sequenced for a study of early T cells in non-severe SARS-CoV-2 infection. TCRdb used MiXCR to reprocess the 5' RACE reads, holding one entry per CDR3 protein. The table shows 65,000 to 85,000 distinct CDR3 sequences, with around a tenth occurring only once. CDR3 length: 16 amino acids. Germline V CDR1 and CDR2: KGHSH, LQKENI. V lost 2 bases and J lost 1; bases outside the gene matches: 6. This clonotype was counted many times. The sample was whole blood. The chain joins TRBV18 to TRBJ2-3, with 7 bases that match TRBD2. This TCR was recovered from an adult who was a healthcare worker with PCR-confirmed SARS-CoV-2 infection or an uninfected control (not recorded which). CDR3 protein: CASSPSRRGGTDTQYF. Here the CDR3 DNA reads TGTGCCAGCTCACCATCCCGACGGGGGGGCACAGATACGCAGTATTTT.